These 26 T cell receptor beta chains were sequenced from one sample in a study of T-cell reconstitution after alpha-beta-depleted transplantation in children. A TCRbeta library incorporating unique molecular identifiers was prepared. TCRdb reprocessed the PCR reads with MiXCR, giving one entry per CDR3 protein. The sample carries 700,000 to 950,000 distinct CDR3 sequences, around 17% recorded once. The specimen comprised PBMCs, mostly from graft donor cells, sampled 360 days after TCRalphabeta/CD19-depleted stem cell transplant. The receptors were gathered from a male patient younger than 18 who had a stem cell transplant for acute lymphoblastic leukemia, so the T cells may come from the graft donor.

The genes are TRBV18 and TRBJ2-2; D is perhaps TRBD1 or TRBD2 (6 bases each). The germline V gene encodes CDR1 KGHSH and CDR2 LQKENI. The V end lost 4 bases, the J end lost 1 base, and 22 bases lay between the germline ends. The CDR3 has 19 residues. The DNA for the CDR3 is TGTGCCAGCTCACTTACAGGGACGCTGGCGGGATTGAACACCGGGGAGCTGTTTTTT. It codes for CASSLTGTLAGLNTGELFF. Drawing the rest from reference TRBV18 and TRBJ2-2, the complete variable domain is NAGVMQNPRHLVRRRGQEARLRCSPMKGHSHVYWYRQLPEEGLKFMVYLQKENIIDESGMPKERFSAEFPKEGPSILRIQQVVRGDSAAYFCASSLTGTLAGLNTGELFFGEGSRLTVL.

This clonotype appeared a few times. The chain recombines TRBV5-4 with TRBJ2-1; 9 bases match TRBD2. Germline-derived CDR1 and CDR2 are SGHNT and YYREEE (reference sequence). The CDR3 contains 16 residues. V lost 1 base, J lost 8 bases, and 10 bases stayed unmatched. This chain's CDR3 is CASSLKGSGSMDEQFF. The DNA of the CDR3 is TGTGCCAGCAGCTTGAAGGGTAGCGGGAGCATGGATGAGCAGTTCTTC.

This chain uses TRBV20-1 with TRBJ1-6, with 7 bases lining up with TRBD1. CDR3 length: 17 amino acids. Trimming removed 0 bases from V and 5 bases from J; junction bases left unmatched: 10. Germline V gene sequence: CDR1 DFQATT, CDR2 SNEGSKA (reference sequence). The CDR3 DNA follows: TGCAGTGCTAGAGAACCCGTGACAGGGAGAGATAATTCACCCCTCCACTTT. Amino acid sequence: CSAREPVTGRDNSPLHF.

This clonotype showed up just a few times. CDR3 residues: CASSSRDRGLTNEKLFF. The CDR3 DNA reads TGTGCCAGCAGTTCCCGGGACAGGGGGCTGACTAATGAAAAACTGTTTTTT. This chain links TRBV6-5 with TRBJ1-4, with 12 bases matching TRBD1. The CDR3 is 17 residues long. Trimming cost V 4 bases and J 2 bases; bases outside gene matches: 5. The germline V gene has CDR1 MNHEY and CDR2 SVGAGI.

V usage is TRBV3-1 and J usage is TRBJ2-2, with 8 bases matching TRBD2. V trimming: 3 bases; J trimming: 4 bases; junction bases outside the gene matches: 7. The CDR3 is 16 residues long. Germline V gives CDR1 LGHDT, CDR2 YNNKEL (reference sequence). For the CDR3, the DNA is TGTGCCAGCAGCCATCGGGGACTAGACGCCACCGGGGAGCTGTTTTTT. Protein: CASSHRGLDATGELFF.

This clonotype was seen a handful of times. The CDR3 sequence is CATSRVNRRYTDTQYF. The DNA for the CDR3 is TGTGCCACCAGCAGAGTGAACAGAAGGTACACAGATACGCAGTATTTT. V is TRBV15 and J is TRBJ2-3, with D unclear. This CDR3 contains 16 residues. CDR1 and CDR2 (germline): LNHNV, YYDKDF (reference sequence). V lost 1 base and J lost 2, with 13 bases in between.

This clonotype has only a few counts. The junction does not match germline at one end; this may be a read error. The J gene is TRBJ1-5, the V gene TRBV2; D uncertain. Germline V gene data show CDR1 as SNHLY and CDR2 as FYNNEI. The CDR3 covers 15 residues. CDR3 DNA sequence: TGTGCCAGCCGTGAGGAGAATGGTCACGATCAGCCCCAGCATTTT. Translating it yields CASREENGHDQPQHF.

Only a few counts were recorded for this clonotype. V is TRBV7-2 and J is TRBJ2-3; D is perhaps TRBD2 (5 bases). There are 14 residues in the CDR3. CDR1 SGHTA and CDR2 FQGNSA come from the germline V gene. V lost 9 bases, J lost 7 bases, and 20 bases lay in between. The CDR3 is CASQLGVGKYTQYF. The CDR3, as DNA: TGTGCCAGTCAGCTGGGAGTGGGCAAATATACGCAGTATTTT.

V and J are TRBV2 and TRBJ2-1; no clear D. Between the trimmed V and J ends, which lost 6 bases and 8 bases, there was a span of 14 bases. The CDR3 runs 13 residues. Germline V gives CDR1 SNHLY, CDR2 FYNNEI. CDR3 DNA sequence: TGTGCCAGCAGACCGACTGGGTTCTATGAGCAGTTCTTC. Its protein is CASRPTGFYEQFF.

This clonotype was seen a handful of times. The genes are TRBV7-3 and TRBJ2-5; weak D call: TRBD1 (5 bases). Germline V CDR1 and CDR2: SGHTA, FQGTGA. The CDR3 is 14 residues long. V was pared by 3 bases and J by 3 bases, with 11 bases between. CDR3 nucleotide sequence: TGTGCCAGCAGCTTGTCAGGGATCGAAGAGACCCAGTACTTC. Its translation is CASSLSGIEETQYF.

The chain carries TRBV2 and TRBJ1-5; TRBD1 matches 8 bases. Germline CDR1 is SNHLY and CDR2 is FYNNEI. V lost 4 bases and J lost 3; bases outside the gene matches: 5. This CDR3 has 15 amino acids. The CDR3 is CASSVDRGYNQPQHF. The CDR3 nucleotides read TGTGCCAGCAGTGTCGACAGGGGCTACAATCAGCCCCAGCATTTT.

This clonotype was seen at least ten times. This rearrangement joins TRBV20-1 to TRBJ2-7; TRBD2 matches at 10 bases. The germline CDR1 and CDR2 sequences are DFQATT and SNEGSKA (reference sequence). The CDR3 extends over 14 amino acids. V shed 6 bases and J 0 bases; nucleotides not matched to a gene: 5. The CDR3 nucleotides read TGCAGTGCCGAGAAGCGGGAGGGCTCCTACGAGCAGTACTTC. This translates into CSAEKREGSYEQYF.

As to this clonotype: At one end the junction does not follow the germline gene, possibly because of a read error. The chain couples TRBV30 to TRBJ2-7; 8 bases are shared with TRBD2. CDR1 and CDR2 (germline): GTSNPN, SVGIG (reference sequence). The CDR3 has 12 residues. In DNA form, the CDR3 reads TGTGCCTGGGGACTAGCCTCCCACGAGCAGTACTTC. Encoded protein: CAWGLASHEQYF.

V and J are TRBV27 and TRBJ2-7; 9 nucleotides align to TRBD1. Germline lookup yields CDR1 MNHEY and CDR2 SMNVEV (reference sequence). The CDR3 has 15 amino acids. The V gene end was trimmed by 6 bases and the J gene end by 3 bases; junction bases not matched to a gene: 9. CDR3 sequence: CASRAGTGRRYEQYF. DNA for the CDR3: TGTGCCAGCAGAGCCGGGACAGGGAGGCGCTACGAGCAGTACTTC.

This clonotype has just a few counts. The chain combines TRBV18 with TRBJ2-2; the D is unclear. Germline V gene data show CDR1 as KGHSH and CDR2 as LQKENI. This CDR3 has 16 amino acids. V was cut by 1 base and J by 0 bases, with 9 bases left in between. CDR3 nucleotides: TGTGCCAGCTCACCACGGAAAGGCCCGAACACCGGGGAGCTGTTTTTT. Translation gives CASSPRKGPNTGELFF.

The sample holds a few counts of this clonotype. V and J are TRBV10-3 and TRBJ2-3; D ambiguous. Trimming cost V 6 bases and J 2 bases, with 15 bases left between them. Germline V gene data show CDR1 as ENHRY and CDR2 as SYGVKD. CDR3 length: 15 residues. For the CDR3, the DNA is TGTGCCATCAGCCCGTGGACGGAGTACACAGATACGCAGTATTTT. It codes for CAISPWTEYTDTQYF.

As to this clonotype: Given a much more abundant clone one base away, this may be a read error. V is TRBV3-1 and J is TRBJ2-1; a weak D match, TRBD2 (6 bases). Germline V gene data show CDR1 as LGHDT and CDR2 as YNNKEL (reference sequence). The V end was cut by 5 bases, the J end by 5 bases, with 10 bases between. CDR3 length: 13 residues. CDR3: CASSSTSDNEQFF. CDR3 coding DNA: TGTGCCAGCAGCTCGACTAGTGACAATGAGCAGTTCTTC.

The gene calls are TRBV18 and TRBJ1-5; 7 bases align to TRBD1. This CDR3 has 15 amino acids. The ends lost 2 bases at V and 7 bases at J; junction bases unmatched: 8. The germline CDR1 and CDR2 sequences are KGHSH and LQKENI. CDR3 in amino acids: CASSPSEGAVQPQHF. CDR3 sequence (DNA): TGTGCCAGCTCACCAAGTGAGGGGGCCGTGCAGCCCCAGCATTTT.

The chain couples TRBV4-1 to TRBJ2-7, with D possibly TRBD1 on 5 matching bases. V was clipped by 3 bases and J by 5 bases, with 20 bases between them. Germline V CDR1 and CDR2: MGHRA, YSYEKL. The CDR3 runs to 16 residues. The CDR3 nucleotides read TGCGCCAGCAGCCATCACCCAGGGAAACGGAGAGACGAGCAGTACTTC. Translation gives CASSHHPGKRRDEQYF.

The rearrangement joins TRBV4-1 to TRBJ2-7; 11 nucleotides match TRBD1. The germline V gene encodes CDR1 MGHRA and CDR2 YSYEKL. CDR3 size: 16 residues. The ends lost 0 bases at V and 5 bases at J; junction bases unmatched: 6. CDR3 residues: CASSQDKGTGGDEQYF. DNA for the CDR3: TGCGCCAGCAGCCAAGATAAGGGGACAGGGGGTGACGAGCAGTACTTC.

This sequence joins TRBV6-5 and TRBJ1-4; D may be TRBD1 (5 bases). CDR3 length equals 15 residues. Per germline, CDR1 MNHEY and CDR2 SVGAGI. V dropped 2 bases and J dropped 6 bases, with 13 bases sitting between them. The CDR3 is CASSYRGRGYEKLFF. CDR3 nucleotide sequence: TGTGCCAGCAGTTACAGGGGACGGGGGTATGAAAAACTGTTTTTT.

This chain joins TRBV7-2 and TRBJ2-3; D possibly corresponds to TRBD2 (6 bases). The length of the CDR3 is 15 residues. The germline V gene encodes CDR1 SGHTA and CDR2 FQGNSA. The V and J ends lost 3 bases and 6 bases respectively, with 16 bases between them. The CDR3: CASSFSYGRGDTQYF. The DNA for the CDR3 is TGTGCCAGCAGCTTTTCTTACGGGAGAGGGGATACGCAGTATTTT.

This clonotype was counted many times. The V gene is TRBV28, the J gene TRBJ2-2; D unresolved. The CDR3 is 12 residues long. Looked up from germline, CDR1 is MDHEN and CDR2 is SYDVKM. Deletions cut 10 bases from V and 5 bases from J, with 11 bases between. CDR3: CAIAPLTGELFF. Written as DNA, the CDR3 is TGTGCCATAGCACCCCTTACCGGGGAGCTGTTTTTT.

This chain joins TRBV10-3 and TRBJ2-2; D remains ambiguous. The V gene lost 7 bases and the J gene lost 2 bases, with 8 bases spanning the gap. Germline loops: CDR1 ENHRY, CDR2 SYGVKD. This CDR3 comprises 13 residues. In DNA form, the CDR3 reads TGTGCCATCAAATCCGGAAACACCGGGGAGCTGTTTTTT. This sequence encodes CAIKSGNTGELFF.

V usage is TRBV29-1 and J usage is TRBJ2-3; D perhaps matches TRBD2 (5 bases). Germline V gene data show CDR1 as SQVTM and CDR2 as ANQGSEA. V was clipped by 6 bases and J by 1 base, with 8 bases between them. This CDR3 spans 12 amino acids. CDR3 coding DNA: TGCAGCGTGTTGCGGGGCACAGATACGCAGTATTTT. It encodes CSVLRGTDTQYF.

V usage is TRBV12-3 or TRBV12-4 and J usage is TRBJ2-3, with 10 positions matching TRBD2. The CDR3 is 16 residues long. With 7 bases clipped from V and 3 bases from J, the junction kept 10 bases outside the gene matches. The CDR3 coding sequence is TGTGCCAGCACCTATCTAGCGGGAGTCAAAACAGATACGCAGTATTTT. This codes for CASTYLAGVKTDTQYF.